This T cell receptor (beta chain) came from a study of shared clonotypes between healthy human individuals. For the study at large: The study used three CD4 naive, three CD4 memory, two CD8 naive and one CD8 memory plate per donor.

It was CD45RO-negative cells, positively selected for CCR7, that made up naive CD8 cells, with terminally differentiated effector memory CD45RA+ cells excluded. Findings and limits, study-wide: The study generally estimated greater richness for naive than memory subsets. Limited genetic and exposure-history diversity came from having few donors.

In this sample, this clone turned up a few times. Its specificity is unknown. The study ran the assay at deep level. Only in-frame clones appear in the TCRdb table, and some are missing; sequencing was by immunoSEQ multiplex PCR. The sample gives about 2.2 million clones, around 93% of which show up once; 1.5% to 2% is in the top ten. The V and J ends lost 5 bases and 3 bases respectively, with 7 bases between them. CDR1 is SQVTM, CDR2 ANQGSEA, per germline. The CDR3 length is 11 residues. The receptor comes from a man aged 18 to 29 in good health. Some clones in this sample may be carry-over from other donors' samples. Input material: naive CD8+ T cells from PBMCs. The rearrangement joins TRBV29-1 to TRBJ1-2, with D hard to call. The CDR3 bases are TGCAGCGTTCGTTTCCACTATGGCTACACCTTC. It encodes CSVRFHYGYTF.